Listed below are T cell receptor beta chains from one sample, sequenced in a study of T cell changes during pregnancy in multiple sclerosis. Here immunoSEQ multiplex PCR was the method, and the copy in TCRdb shows in-frame clones only, minus some. The data contain 90,000 to 120,000 clones, roughly nine tenths of them singletons. Sequencing was performed on peripheral blood, taken after pregnancy. These receptors came from a female donor with multiple sclerosis, enrolled in a pregnancy study. CDR3s include the opening cysteine and the closing phenylalanine or tryptophan. The D gene is left open where the match is weak.

V gene,J gene,D gene,CDR3 DNA,CDR3 protein
TRBV6-7,TRBJ1-2,NA,TGTGCCAGCAGTTACTCGGGGGGGGATGGCTACACCTTC,CASSYSGGDGYTF
TRBV15,TRBJ1-5,NA,TGTGCCACCAGCAGTGGCCCCGGGGGCAATCAGCCCCAGCATTTT,CATSSGPGGNQPQHF
TRBV7-2,TRBJ2-1,NA,TGTGCCAGCAGCCGAGCAGTAGGGGGGGGTGAGCAGTTCTTC,CASSRAVGGGEQFF
TRBV4-1,TRBJ2-7,NA,TGCGCCAGCAGCCAACTACGACAGGCCGTCTACGAGCAGTACTTC,CASSQLRQAVYEQYF
TRBV19,TRBJ1-2,TRBD1,TGTGCCAGCCGAAGAGTTACAGGGGGCACTCCGGAAGGCTACACCTTC,CASRRVTGGTPEGYTF
TRBV7-3,TRBJ2-1,TRBD2,TGTGCCAGCAGCTTACAGGCGACTAGCTTGAATGAGCAGTTCTTC,CASSLQATSLNEQFF
TRBV9,TRBJ1-2,NA,TGTGCCAGCAGTGCCTCAGGCTATGGCTACACCTTC,CASSASGYGYTF
TRBV5-1,TRBJ2-5,NA,TGCGCCAGCAGCTTGGTAGTGGCGGGGACCGGGGAGACCCAGTACTTC,CASSLVVAGTGETQYF
TRBV7-6,TRBJ1-2,NA,TGTGCCAGCGGGGGCGGTTTTTATGGCTACACCTTC,CASGGGFYGYTF
TRBV7-7,TRBJ2-5,TRBD1,TGTGCTAGCAGCTGGGGACAGCAAGAGACCCAGTACTTC,CASSWGQQETQYF